The source of this T cell receptor (beta chain) is a study of cytomegalovirus exposure and HLA in healthy donors. Study-wide findings and caveats: Later analysis associated a missense DCLRE1C variant with TCR beta V- and J-gene trimming. The study listed under 200 cytomegalovirus-associated TCR beta chains. As confirmed in vitro, a few CMV-associated chains were specific for CMV antigens.

Germline CDR1 and CDR2: LNHDA and SQIVND (reference sequence). The ends were cut back, 5 bases at V and 4 bases at J, with 12 bases in the middle. CDR3 length equals 14 residues. With regard to this clone: Its antigen remains unknown.

Primers: 60 Vbeta forward and 13 Jbeta reverse. Sequenced by immunoSEQ multiplex PCR; TCRdb stores in-frame clones only, minus some. Here the sample spans some 120,000 clones, approximately 80% being singletons. The chain carries TRBV19 and TRBJ1-5, with TRBD1 as a possible D gene (6 bases). Sequenced: PBMCs. This sequence originates from a man aged 50 to 60 in good health and CMV-seronegative. The CDR3 nucleotides are TGTGCCAGTAGTCAGGGGACGGTAAATCAGCCCCAGCATTTT. This sequence encodes CASSQGTVNQPQHF.